The subject of this entry is one TCR beta chain. These data belong to a study of shared clonotypes between healthy human individuals. The overall study: Three CD4 naive, three CD4 memory, two CD8 naive and one CD8 memory plate were used per donor.

Donors were healthy HIV-negative adults without recent acute infections or vaccinations. The investigators split CD4+ cells into a CD45RA+ naive subset and a CD45RA-negative memory subset. The trim removed 1 base at V and 8 bases at J, leaving 4 bases unmatched. The CDR3 has 14 amino acids. CDR1 is LGHNA, CDR2 YNFKEQ, per germline. The authors distributed each subset's genomic DNA evenly over several immunoSEQ plates. Profiling relied on immunoSEQ multiplex PCR, and the TCRdb table lists in-frame clones only, not all of them. The sample includes some 630,000 clones, less than 80% of them seen just once.

This sequence joins TRBV4-2 and TRBJ2-1; 8 positions agree with TRBD1. The source material was memory CD4+ T cells sorted from blood. Subset defined: CD45RA-negative fraction. This sequence originates from a woman under 40 in good health. DNA for the CDR3: TGTGCCAGCAGCCAAGGGACAGGGTCGGATGAGCAGTTCTTC. Residues: CASSQGTGSDEQFF.